This is a list of T cell receptor beta chains from one sample in a study of blood T cell repertoires in COVID-19. Clones were read by immunoSEQ multiplex PCR, and TCRdb kept only the in-frame ones, dropping some. The sample has approximately 300,000 clones, roughly nine tenths seen once. Input material: PBMCs or T cells enriched from blood (not recorded which). The receptors were sampled from a man aged 55 to 69 who had recovered from COVID-19. Both conserved end residues are part of each CDR3. D genes are given only for firm matches. Not all rows give a size; the values are once, few, many and, for expanded clones, a class.

v_call,clone_size,j_call,d_call,cdr3_nt,cdr3_aa
TRBV27,once,TRBJ1-6,NA,TGTGCCAGTTCCGGACAGAAAAATTCACCCCTCCACTTT,CASSGQKNSPLHF
TRBV10-2,NA,TRBJ2-7,NA,TGCGCCAGCAGTGTGATAGACGAGCAGTACTTC,CASSVIDEQYF
TRBV19,NA,TRBJ1-3,TRBD1,TGTGCCAGTAAACCGGGACAGACGGGAAACACCATATATTTT,CASKPGQTGNTIYF
TRBV4-1,once,TRBJ2-5,NA,TGCGCCAGCTCTACTCATCCTAGGGGAGAGACCCAGTACTTC,CASSTHPRGETQYF
TRBV5-1,NA,TRBJ2-2,TRBD2,TGCGCCAGCAGCTTGGTTGTCGGACTAGCGGGAGGGACCGGGGAGCTGTTTTTT,CASSLVVGLAGGTGELFF
TRBV10-2,NA,TRBJ2-7,TRBD1,TGCGCCAGCTCCCAGACAGGGGAAGGCTACGAGCAGTACTTC,CASSQTGEGYEQYF
TRBV12-3/TRBV12-4,NA,TRBJ1-2,NA,TGTGCCAGCAGTTTTGACAGGAGATATGGCTACACCTTC,CASSFDRRYGYTF
TRBV6-5,NA,TRBJ1-2,NA,TGTGCCAGCAGTTACCGGGGGGGCGATGGCTACACCTTC,CASSYRGGDGYTF
TRBV29-1,NA,TRBJ2-1,TRBD2,TGCAGCGTTGGGGGGACTAGCGGAATTAATGAGCAGTTCTTC,CSVGGTSGINEQFF
TRBV2,NA,TRBJ1-2,TRBD1,TGTGCCAGCAGTAGAGGACAGGATGGCTACACCTTC,CASSRGQDGYTF
TRBV27,NA,TRBJ1-2,TRBD1,TGTGCCAGCAGTTCCACAGGGGGCGCCTATGGCTACACCTTC,CASSSTGGAYGYTF
TRBV10-2,NA,TRBJ2-1,TRBD2,TGCGCCAGCAGTAAACTTCTCGGGGGGGCCCCCTCCTACAATGAGCAGTTCTTC,CASSKLLGGAPSYNEQFF
TRBV19,once,TRBJ2-7,TRBD1,TGTGCCAGTAGTATAAGGGGGCAGGGGAACTACGAGCAGTACTTC,CASSIRGQGNYEQYF
TRBV13,NA,TRBJ2-7,TRBD2,TGTGCCAGCAGCGGAGGGACTAGCGGGGGGGCGGTCGAGCAGTACTTC,CASSGGTSGGAVEQYF
TRBV27,NA,TRBJ2-3,NA,TGTGCAAGTACAGGAATTTTAACAGATACGCAGTATTTT,CASTGILTDTQYF
TRBV5-1,once,TRBJ2-7,TRBD2,TGCGCCAGCAGCCCTAGCGGCGGGTACGAGCAGTACTTC,CASSPSGGYEQYF
TRBV21-1,once,TRBJ2-7,NA,TGTGCCAGCAGCACGCGAGAACAGGGTACCGCCCTAGAACAGTACTTC,CASSTREQGTALEQYF
TRBV19,NA,TRBJ2-7,NA,TGTGCCAGTAGTATACGGCGGGGAATAGACGAGCAGTACTTC,CASSIRRGIDEQYF
TRBV7-8,once,TRBJ2-2,TRBD2,TGTGCCAGCAGCCCAAGGACTAGCGGAAACACCGGGGAGCTGTTTTTT,CASSPRTSGNTGELFF
TRBV4-1,NA,TRBJ2-2,TRBD2,TGCGCCAGCAGCCCGAGACTAGCGGGGGGACCAACCGGGGAGCTGTTTTTT,CASSPRLAGGPTGELFF
TRBV2,NA,TRBJ2-1,NA,TGTGCCAGCAGTGAGTATTTCGGTGAGCAGTTCTTC,CASSEYFGEQFF
TRBV6-1,NA,TRBJ1-2,TRBD1,TGTGCCAGCAGTGCCCGGGCGACAGGGCCCTCTAACTATGGCTACACCTTC,CASSARATGPSNYGYTF
TRBV19,NA,TRBJ2-7,TRBD1,TGTGCCAGTAGTAACGGACAGGGGCCCTACGAGCAGTACTTC,CASSNGQGPYEQYF
TRBV11-2,NA,TRBJ2-1,TRBD2,TGTGCCAGCAGCTTAGATCTAGCGGCCTACAATGAGCAGTTCTTC,CASSLDLAAYNEQFF
TRBV6-2/TRBV6-3,NA,TRBJ2-3,NA,TGTGCCAGCAGTTACAGCGGGACAGGCGTGGATACGCAGTATTTT,CASSYSGTGVDTQYF
TRBV7-6,NA,TRBJ2-5,TRBD2,TGTGCCAGCAGCTCCCTCGGTAGGGAGCGGGGGGCTTACCAAGAGACCCAGTACTTC,CASSSLGRERGAYQETQYF
TRBV7-2,NA,TRBJ1-5,TRBD1,TGTGCCAGCAGCTTAGTTGACAGGGGAGGCAATCAGCCCCAGCATTTT,CASSLVDRGGNQPQHF
TRBV24-1,NA,TRBJ2-6,NA,TGTGCCACCAGTGGACGGTGGGGGGCTGGGGCCAACGTCCTGACTTTC,CATSGRWGAGANVLTF
TRBV5-5,NA,TRBJ2-7,NA,TGTGCCAGCAGCTTTATGCAGGGGTCCTACGAGCAGTACTTC,CASSFMQGSYEQYF
TRBV24-1,NA,TRBJ2-2,NA,TGTGCCACGGCCCTTGGGGGGAGACCCGGGGAGCTGTTTTTT,CATALGGRPGELFF
TRBV12-5,once,TRBJ2-2,TRBD2,TGTGCTAGTGGTTTGGCTAGCGGATACACCGGGGAGCTGTTTTTT,CASGLASGYTGELFF
TRBV30,NA,TRBJ2-7,TRBD1,TGTGCCTGGAGCCGGACAGGGCCCTACGAGCAGTACTTC,CAWSRTGPYEQYF
TRBV27,once,TRBJ2-7,TRBD1,TGTGCCAGCAGTTACCCCGGGACAGCAACTTACGAGCAGTACTTC,CASSYPGTATYEQYF
TRBV19,NA,TRBJ2-2,TRBD2,TGTGCCAGTAGCCCCGGACTAGTGGCAGGGGAGCTGTTTTTT,CASSPGLVAGELFF
TRBV3-1/TRBV3-2,few,TRBJ2-1,TRBD1,TGTGCCAGCAGCTCAGAAAATATGGGACAGGGGAAACTCCTGAGATCCTACAATGAGCAGTTCTTC,CASSSENMGQGKLLRSYNEQFF
TRBV24-1,NA,TRBJ2-3,TRBD2,TGTGCCACCTCGATGAGCGGGAGAGTTCAAAATACGCAGTATTTT,CATSMSGRVQNTQYF
TRBV7-8,NA,TRBJ1-1,NA,TGTGCCAGCAGCTTACTTCGTTTGTTACAGGGCATGAACACTGAAGCTTTCTTT,CASSLLRLLQGMNTEAFF
TRBV28,few,TRBJ2-7,TRBD1,TGTGCCAGCACGGGACAGGACGCCTACGAGCAGTACTTC,CASTGQDAYEQYF